This T cell receptor (beta chain) is drawn from a study of T-cell reconstitution after alpha-beta-depleted transplantation in children (dated by TCRdb to about 2016). About the study as a whole: The study quantitatively tracked T-cell immune reconstitution after TCRalphabeta/CD19-depleted allogeneic hematopoietic cell transplantation in children using TCR repertoire profiling.

This clonotype turned up a few times. Its antigen remains undetermined. No qualities accompany the bases; no much larger clone lies one base away. In the paper's terms, the treatment or condition label means: allogeneic hematopoietic cell transplantation with graft depleted of TCRalphabeta T cells and CD19 B cells. Transplant recipients were children who received TCRalphabeta/CD19-depleted allogeneic hematopoietic cell grafts. The library was built by means of PCR. The sequencer was an Illumina HiSeq 2500. To normalize quantification of the TCRbeta repertoire, the TCR libraries were built with molecular barcoding that relied on unique molecular identifiers. TCRdb passed the public sequencing reads through fastp at Q25 and MiXCR, retaining productive beta sequences. Each record represents a unique CDR3 protein, reported with the most common genes and DNA among its rows. Counted in this sample were roughly 490,000 distinct CDR3 sequences; roughly 10% of them appeared once. 14% of the sample is in the top ten clones.

The paper as a whole reports these results and caveats: In some patients, the high TCRbeta diversity seen at day 60 was put down to recipient T cells and intrathymic progenitors that had survived conditioning. About two months after transplant, the apparently early recovery of alphabetaT-cell counts reportedly depended on just several hundred clones that had expanded rapidly and came from non-depleted graft cells. Hyperexpanded clone frequencies declined over subsequent months; after one year, T-cell counts and TCRbeta diversity were mostly attributed to newly produced T cells.

The source is a female patient between 2 and 15 years old who had a stem cell transplant for aplastic anemia, so the T cells may come from the graft donor. The specimen was PBMCs, mostly from graft donor cells, collected 180 days after TCRalphabeta/CD19-depleted stem cell transplant.

In nucleotide form, the sequence is TGCAGTGCTAGCCGACTAGCGGGGGGAGGCACCGGGGAGCTGTTTTTT. Its amino acids are CSASRLAGGGTGELFF. Rearrangement joined TRBV20-1 to TRBJ2-2; TRBD2 fits 13 bases in the junction. The cysteine opens and the phenylalanine closes a CDR3 of 16 amino acids. The sequence is cut down to CDR3 DNA, 48 bases in frame from base 1. Trimming leaves V shorter by 3 bases and J shorter by 4 bases, with the junction holding 5 bases beyond the gene matches. CDR1 and CDR2, per the germline V gene (reference sequence), are DFQATT and SNEGSKA.